This is a list of T cell receptor beta chains from one sample in a study of cytomegalovirus exposure and HLA in healthy donors. Repertoires were generated with immunoSEQ multiplex PCR, while TCRdb's copy carries only in-frame clones and drops some. Of around 93,000 clones in the sample, over 55% were seen once. The sequencing sample was made of PBMCs. The receptors stem from a boy aged 10-17 years in good health and CMV-seropositive. The CDR3 runs from the conserved cysteine through the conserved F or W. D genes are given only for firm matches. The size entry is marked missing in some rows and otherwise reads once, few, many or a size class.

NA | TRBJ2-3 | TRBV7-6 | NA | CASSLGGGGSTDTQYF | TGTGCCAGCAGCCTGGGAGGTGGGGGGAGCACAGATACGCAGTATTTT
TRBD2 | TRBJ2-5 | TRBV30 | NA | CAWGRIAGGPRWLSETQYF | TGTGCCTGGGGGCGTATTGCGGGAGGGCCCAGATGGCTTTCCGAGACCCAGTACTTC
NA | TRBJ2-7 | TRBV6-1 | few | CASISFGAGVNF | TGTGCCAGCATCTCTTTCGGGGCAGGGGTTAACTTC
NA | TRBJ2-3 | TRBV5-6 | NA | CASSLGTSTDTQYF | TGTGCCAGCAGCTTAGGGACTAGCACAGATACGCAGTATTTT
TRBD2 | TRBJ2-3 | TRBV29-1 | NA | CSVGGGGYTDTQYF | TGCAGCGTTGGGGGGGGAGGCTACACAGATACGCAGTATTTT
NA | TRBJ1-2 | TRBV25-1 | NA | CASSVQGNYGYTF | TGTGCCAGCAGTGTTCAGGGTAACTATGGCTACACCTTC
NA | TRBJ2-7 | TRBV2 | NA | CASSDSKGTLTYEQYF | TGTGCCAGCAGTGACAGTAAGGGGACTCTCACCTACGAGCAGTACTTC
NA | TRBJ1-2 | TRBV27 | NA | CASSLGTRANYGYTF | TGTGCCAGCAGTTTAGGGACAAGAGCTAACTATGGCTACACCTTC
TRBD2 | TRBJ2-3 | TRBV5-1 | NA | CASSLQAGDSTDTQYF | TGCGCCAGCAGCTTGCAAGCGGGGGACTCCACAGATACGCAGTATTTT
TRBD1 | TRBJ2-5 | TRBV18 | NA | CASSPTGTGKTQYF | TGTGCCAGCTCACCAACCGGGACAGGGAAGACCCAGTACTTC
TRBD2 | TRBJ2-3 | TRBV7-2 | NA | CASTSRGTSDTDTQYF | TGTGCCAGCACCTCACGGGGGACTAGCGACACAGATACGCAGTATTTT
TRBD1 | TRBJ1-5 | TRBV5-1 | NA | CASSTGGAGQPQHF | TGCGCCAGCAGTACAGGGGGCGCCGGTCAGCCCCAGCATTTT
TRBD2 | TRBJ2-1 | TRBV19 | NA | CASSIPGLAGEQFF | TGTGCCAGTAGTATTCCGGGACTAGCGGGTGAGCAGTTCTTC
TRBD1 | TRBJ2-7 | TRBV11-2 | NA | CASSFRGQGGYEQYF | TGTGCCAGCAGCTTTAGGGGACAGGGTGGATACGAGCAGTACTTC
TRBD1 | TRBJ2-1 | TRBV18 | NA | CASSRYTGGAGQFF | TGTGCCAGCTCACGCTACACAGGGGGCGCAGGGCAGTTCTTC
TRBD2 | TRBJ2-3 | TRBV30 | NA | CAWSTGGGTDTQYF | TGTGCCTGGAGTACCGGGGGGGGGACAGATACGCAGTATTTT
TRBD1 | TRBJ1-6 | TRBV19 | few | CASSMGDRGSPLHF | TGTGCCAGTAGTATGGGAGACAGGGGATCTCCCCTCCACTTT
NA | TRBJ1-3 | TRBV5-6 | NA | CASSGGGSGPNSGNTIYF | TGTGCCAGCAGCGGGGGCGGATCAGGTCCCAACTCTGGAAACACCATATATTTT
NA | TRBJ2-1 | TRBV7-3 | NA | CASSLGGGNEQFF | TGTGCCAGCAGCTTGGGAGGGGGCAATGAGCAGTTCTTC
NA | TRBJ1-6 | TRBV4-1 | NA | CASSQPLAGERSPLNF | TGCGCCAGCAGCCAGCCCTTGGCGGGGGAGAGGTCACCCCTCAACTTT
TRBD1 | TRBJ2-7 | TRBV7-9 | NA | CASSYRGEQYF | TGTGCCAGCAGCTACAGGGGCGAGCAGTACTTC
NA | TRBJ2-2 | TRBV15 | NA | CATSRDRRDWELFF | TGTGCCACCAGCAGAGATAGGAGAGACTGGGAGCTGTTTTTT
TRBD1 | TRBJ1-3 | TRBV29-1 | NA | CSVASGQGDSGNTIYF | TGCAGCGTTGCCTCGGGACAGGGGGATTCTGGAAACACCATATATTTT
TRBD1 | TRBJ1-1 | TRBV5-1 | NA | CASSTGVGHTEAFF | TGCGCCAGCAGCACAGGGGTAGGTCACACTGAAGCTTTCTTT
TRBD2 | TRBJ2-1 | TRBV4-3 | NA | CASSQERLAVSYNEQFF | TGCGCCAGCAGCCAAGAACGGCTAGCGGTATCCTACAATGAGCAGTTCTTC
TRBD1 | TRBJ1-6 | TRBV2 | NA | CASSVDRGYNSPLHF | TGTGCCAGCAGTGTTGACAGGGGGTATAATTCACCCCTCCACTTT
NA | TRBJ2-4 | TRBV29-1 | NA | CSVARGEAKNIQYF | TGCAGCGTTGCTCGGGGTGAGGCCAAAAACATTCAGTACTTC
TRBD1 | TRBJ1-1 | TRBV18 | NA | CASSPQTGINTEAFF | TGTGCCAGCTCACCGCAGACAGGGATAAACACTGAAGCTTTCTTT
NA | TRBJ1-1 | TRBV5-6 | NA | CASSLLAGNTEAFF | TGTGCCAGCAGCTTGTTGGCAGGGAACACTGAAGCTTTCTTT
TRBD1 | TRBJ1-2 | TRBV5-4 | NA | CASSPNPGQSYGYTF | TGTGCCAGCAGCCCAAATCCGGGACAGAGTTATGGCTACACCTTC
NA | TRBJ1-2 | TRBV5-5 | NA | CASSPGSGSYGYTF | TGTGCCAGCAGCCCGGGGTCTGGGAGCTATGGCTACACCTTC
NA | TRBJ2-3 | TRBV10-2 | once | CASSAGTDTQYF | TGCGCCAGCAGCGCAGGCACAGATACGCAGTATTTT
NA | TRBJ1-2 | TRBV11-3 | NA | CASSLERAYFDRRYGYTF | TGTGCCAGCAGCTTAGAACGGGCCTATTTCGACAGACGGTATGGCTACACCTTC